The entry that follows covers one T cell receptor (beta chain) sequence. This entry belongs to a study of shared clonotypes between healthy human individuals. Using immunoSEQ multiplex PCR, the repertoire was profiled, and TCRdb retains in-frame clones only, with some absent. The table includes about 2.3 million clones, more than 80% detected once. The CDR3 is made up of 17 amino acids. The ends lost 3 bases at V and 3 bases at J; junction bases unmatched: 12. Germline-derived CDR1 and CDR2 are SQVTM and ANQGSEA. The V and J genes are TRBV29-1 and TRBJ2-7, with 12 bases aligning to TRBD2. Sequencing input: naive CD4+ T cells from PBMCs. Stated subset: CD45RA+ positively selected. The TCR sequence derives from a man younger than 35 in good health. Some clones in this sample may be carry-over from other donors' samples. The CDR3 region is CSVEATSGSYGHYEQYF. The CDR3 bases are TGCAGCGTTGAGGCGACTAGCGGGAGCTACGGGCACTACGAGCAGTACTTC.